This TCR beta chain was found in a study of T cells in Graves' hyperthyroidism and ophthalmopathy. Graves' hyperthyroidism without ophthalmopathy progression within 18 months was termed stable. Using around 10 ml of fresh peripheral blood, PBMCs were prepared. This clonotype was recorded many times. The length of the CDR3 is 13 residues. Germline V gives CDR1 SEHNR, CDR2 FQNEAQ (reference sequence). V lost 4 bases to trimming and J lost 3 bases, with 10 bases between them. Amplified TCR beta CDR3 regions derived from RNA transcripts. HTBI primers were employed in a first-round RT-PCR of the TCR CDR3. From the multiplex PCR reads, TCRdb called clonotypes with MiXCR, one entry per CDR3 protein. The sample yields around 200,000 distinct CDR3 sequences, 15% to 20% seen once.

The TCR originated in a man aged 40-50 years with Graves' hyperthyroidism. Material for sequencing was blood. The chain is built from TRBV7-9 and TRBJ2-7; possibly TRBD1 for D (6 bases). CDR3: CASSSGQYYEQYF. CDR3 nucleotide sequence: TGTGCCAGCAGCTCAGGACAGTACTACGAGCAGTACTTC.